A single sample gave rise to the 16 T cell receptor beta chains below, sequenced in a study of T cell responses to AZD1222 COVID-19 vaccine. Profiled with immunoSEQ multiplex PCR; TCRdb holds only in-frame clones, not every one. The sample lists around 96,000 clones; more than 70% were seen once. Material: peripheral blood, obtained on day 0 of AZD1222 vaccination. These receptors were taken from an adult in good health.

This clone was detected only a few times. The chain joins TRBV7-9 to TRBJ1-1, with D uncertain. In germline, CDR1 is SEHNR, CDR2 FQNEAQ (reference sequence). The V end was cut by 5 bases, the J end by 5 bases, with 9 bases between. CDR3 length: 12 amino acids. As DNA, the CDR3 is TGTGCCAGCAGCCGAGGGATTACTGAAGCTTTCTTT. It codes for CASSRGITEAFF.

The V gene is TRBV9, the J gene TRBJ1-4; D uncertain. Trimming stripped 0 bases from V and 3 bases from J, with 9 bases between. Germline assignment: CDR1 SGDLS and CDR2 YYNGEE. This CDR3 spans 15 amino acids. The CDR3: CASSVAWGPNEKLFF. The DNA for the CDR3 is TGTGCCAGCAGCGTAGCATGGGGTCCTAATGAAAAACTGTTTTTT.

This chain connects TRBV2 to TRBJ2-5; D might be TRBD1 (6 bases). Germline values: CDR1 SNHLY, CDR2 FYNNEI. The V end lost 7 bases, the J end lost 1 base, and 16 bases lay between the germline ends. This CDR3 is built from 15 residues. The CDR3 bases are TGTGCCAGCATTCTGGTAGGGACACGCCAAGAGACCCAGTACTTC. Encoded protein: CASILVGTRQETQYF.

The V and J genes are TRBV19 and TRBJ2-5; D may be TRBD2 (5 bases). The CDR3 spans 15 residues. Germline V gene data show CDR1 as LNHDA and CDR2 as SQIVND (reference sequence). Trimming removed 1 base from V and 2 bases from J, with 11 bases in between. The CDR3 DNA is TGTGCCAGTAGTATAGTGGTCGGGGAACAAGAGACCCAGTACTTC. Translated, it gives CASSIVVGEQETQYF. The full variable domain, in which reference TRBV19 and TRBJ2-5 provide the parts outside the CDR3, is DGGITQSPKYLFRKEGQNVTLSCEQNLNHDAMYWYRQDPGQGLRLIYYSQIVNDFQKGDIAEGYSVSREKKESFPLTVTSAQKNPTAFYLCASSIVVGEQETQYFGPGTRLLVL.

V is TRBV28 and J is TRBJ1-4; D gene uncertain. The germline V gene encodes CDR1 MDHEN and CDR2 SYDVKM. Between the trimmed V and J ends, which lost 5 bases and 0 bases, there was a span of 10 bases. This CDR3 region has 15 residues. In DNA, the CDR3 is TGTGCCAGCAGTCCGCACAGTGCAACTAATGAAAAACTGTTTTTT. Its translation is CASSPHSATNEKLFF.

This clone was counted a few times. The rearrangement uses TRBV4-1 and TRBJ1-1, with D possibly matching TRBD1 (6 bases). V shed 4 bases and J shed 0 bases, with 12 bases lying between them. This CDR3 has 15 residues. Germline loops: CDR1 MGHRA, CDR2 YSYEKL. The CDR3 is CASSLLAGVNTEAFF. CDR3 nucleotide sequence: TGCGCCAGCAGCCTCCTAGCAGGGGTGAACACTGAAGCTTTCTTT.

This chain uses TRBV7-9 with TRBJ2-3; TRBD2 matches 7 bases. CDR1 is SEHNR, CDR2 FQNEAQ, per germline (reference sequence). The V and J ends lost 1 base and 0 bases, in that order; junction bases with no gene match: 7. The CDR3 is 17 amino acids. The chain's CDR3 is CASSLDTRGYSTDTQYF. The CDR3 nucleotides are TGTGCCAGCAGCTTAGATACGCGGGGGTATAGCACAGATACGCAGTATTTT.

The chain recombines TRBV6-5 with TRBJ2-2; no reliable D call. CDR1 is MNHEY and CDR2 is SVGAGI in the germline V gene. The germline V and J ends were trimmed by 6 bases and 1 base, with 12 bases remaining between them. The CDR3 totals 15 residues. In DNA, the CDR3 is TGTGCCAGCAGGCCGAAGACTCAGAACACCGGGGAGCTGTTTTTT. Translation: CASRPKTQNTGELFF.

The chain combines TRBV5-1 with TRBJ1-6; 10 positions match TRBD1. V shed 0 bases, J shed 9 bases, and the junction held 0 bases outside the gene matches. This CDR3 has 14 residues. CDR1 is SGHRS, CDR2 YFSETQ, per germline. CDR3 region: CASSLGTGGSPLHF. CDR3 coding DNA: TGCGCCAGCAGCTTGGGGACAGGGGGTTCACCCCTCCACTTT.

The rearrangement uses TRBV6-5 and TRBJ1-4; TRBD1 is a possible D gene (6 bases). The CDR3 is made up of 14 amino acids. Germline CDR1 and CDR2: MNHEY and SVGAGI. The V end was cut by 8 bases, the J end by 3 bases, with 13 bases between. CDR3 in amino acids: CASLLGASNEKLFF. CDR3 coding DNA: TGTGCCAGCCTGCTGGGGGCTTCTAATGAAAAACTGTTTTTT.

The chain couples TRBV28 to TRBJ1-2; D is perhaps TRBD1 (6 bases). The CDR3 loop spans 15 amino acids. Germline V gene data show CDR1 as MDHEN and CDR2 as SYDVKM. The V end was cut by 6 bases, the J end by 6 bases, with 20 bases between. Here the CDR3 DNA reads TGTGCCAGCAGGGTTTACAGGGCAGGGGACGATGGCTACACCTTC. Its translation is CASRVYRAGDDGYTF.

The chain employs TRBV5-4 and TRBJ1-1; D is undetermined. CDR1 is SGHNT, CDR2 YYREEE, per germline (reference sequence). Trimming shortened V by 1 base and J by 3 bases, and 13 bases separated the two germline ends. CDR3 length: 15 residues. For the CDR3, the DNA is TGTGCCAGCAGCTTGTGGTCGAGCCCCCACACTGAAGCTTTCTTT. Its translation is CASSLWSSPHTEAFF.

CDR3 region: CASRETTGAAPTDTQYF. CDR3 sequence (DNA): TGTGCCAGCAGAGAAACTACAGGGGCCGCTCCCACAGATACGCAGTATTTT. This chain connects TRBV7-9 to TRBJ2-3, with TRBD1 matching over 7 bases. Losses at the gene ends were 6 bases for V and 2 bases for J; bases not matched to a gene: 14. The germline gives CDR1 SEHNR, CDR2 FQNEAQ (reference sequence). This CDR3 comprises 17 residues.

This clone was seen a single time. The V call is TRBV19, the J call TRBJ1-5; D is perhaps TRBD1 (6 bases). The CDR3 covers 14 residues. The V gene's germline CDR1 is LNHDA and CDR2 SQIVND (reference sequence). V was shortened by 4 bases and J by 4 bases, with 11 bases between the two germline ends. CDR3 amino acids: CASSTSGQNQPQHF. CDR3 DNA: TGTGCCAGTAGTACCAGTGGACAGAATCAGCCCCAGCATTTT.

This sequence joins TRBV5-5 and TRBJ1-5, with D unclear. Per germline, CDR1 SGHKS and CDR2 YYEKEE (reference sequence). The V end was cut by 0 bases, the J end by 3 bases, with 13 bases between. CDR3 length: 16 amino acids. The CDR3 DNA is TGTGCCAGCAGCTTGGAAAGGCCTGGGGTCAATCAGCCCCAGCATTTT. It translates to CASSLERPGVNQPQHF.

This clone occurred once. This rearrangement joins TRBV28 to TRBJ1-5, with D perhaps TRBD1 (6 bases). The CDR3 length is 14 residues. Trimming took 6 bases from V and 7 from J, leaving 16 bases between them. Looked up from germline, CDR1 is MDHEN and CDR2 is SYDVKM. CDR3 sequence (DNA): TGTGCCAGCAGGCTACCGGGGGGCTTCCAGCCCCAGCATTTT. Amino acid sequence: CASRLPGGFQPQHF. The full variable domain, completed using reference TRBV28 and TRBJ1-5, is DVKVTQSSRYLVKRTGEKVFLECVQDMDHENMFWYRQDPGLGLRLIYFSYDVKMKEKGDIPEGYSVSREKKERFSLILESASTNQTSMYLCASRLPGGFQPQHFGDGTRLSIL.